This T cell receptor beta chain is drawn from a study of T cells in Graves' hyperthyroidism and ophthalmopathy. General study findings and limits: Ophthalmopathy cases were set apart from stable hyperthyroidism by a 13 V-J model. The model's output predicted ophthalmopathy at a median of about 6.5 months prior to onset.

The V gene end was trimmed by 6 bases and the J gene end by 4 bases; junction bases not matched to a gene: 8. Germline V lookup: CDR1 SNHLY, CDR2 FYNNEI. CDR3 length: 14 amino acids. Absent ophthalmopathy progression within 18 months defined stable Graves' hyperthyroidism. Isolation of PBMCs was performed on 8.5 to 10 ml fresh peripheral blood. This clonotype came up many times. Its antigen is unknown. TCR beta CDR3 region amplification was performed from RNA transcripts. TCR CDR3 regions were first amplified by RT-PCR with HTBI primers. TCRdb reanalysed the multiplex PCR reads using MiXCR and keeps one entry per CDR3 protein. This table holds about 560,000 distinct CDR3 sequences, around 17% found once.

The chain couples TRBV2 to TRBJ1-2, with 7 positions matching TRBD1. The receptor was derived from a woman between 18 and 29 years old with Graves' hyperthyroidism. Sequencing used blood. The CDR3 DNA is TGTGCCAGCAGCCTACCCCAGGGGGGCTATGGCTACACCTTC. It codes for CASSLPQGGYGYTF.